This T cell receptor beta chain comes out of a study of OX40 agonist ivuxolimab in advanced cancers. Findings and caveats of the study: By week 6 at 0.1 to 3.0 mg/kg, blood CD4+ and CD8+ T cells had expanded clonally.

The method was immunoSEQ multiplex PCR; TCRdb's version includes in-frame clones alone and lacks a portion of them. Among roughly 56,000 clones listed, approximately 84% were seen once. The CDR3 sequence is 15 residues long. With 5 bases removed from V and 0 bases from J, the gap between germline ends came to 11 bases. CDR1 is WSHSY and CDR2 is SAAADI in the germline V gene. With respect to this clone: The antigen remains undetermined.

The sequences come from CD4+ or CD8+ T cells sorted from blood, collected in a trial of the OX40 agonist ivuxolimab. The TCR was taken from an adult with an advanced solid tumor such as melanoma, head and neck, liver or kidney cancer. The chain is built from TRBV10-2 and TRBJ1-3; D not resolved. CDR3 in DNA: TGCGCCAGCAGTACCGACGGCAACTCTGGAAACACCATATATTTT. Amino acids: CASSTDGNSGNTIYF.